This T cell receptor beta chain was recorded in a study of blood T cell repertoires in COVID-19. Overall study context: Acute and convalescent COVID-19 specimens originated in the United States, Italy and Spain.

CDR3 length: 17 residues. With 6 bases clipped from V and 4 bases from J, the junction kept 14 bases outside the gene matches. Germline loops: CDR1 LNHDA, CDR2 SQIVND (reference sequence). Sequencing used immunoSEQ multiplex PCR; TCRdb keeps in-frame clones, though not all of them. Of about 76,000 clones listed, 87% are singletons. The receptor was derived from a man between 25 and 39 years old with acute or convalescent COVID-19. The sequenced material came from peripheral blood. V gene TRBV19 combines with J gene TRBJ2-5, with TRBD2 matching 10 bases. This CDR3 is CASRDSRGLAGVETQYF. The DNA of the CDR3 is TGTGCCAGTAGGGACAGCCGGGGGCTAGCGGGAGTAGAGACCCAGTACTTC.